The rows below give T cell receptor beta chains drawn from one sample of a study of blood T cell repertoires in COVID-19. Sequencing used immunoSEQ multiplex PCR; TCRdb keeps in-frame clones, though not all of them. This table holds about 97,000 clones, about nine tenths found once. Material: peripheral blood. Receptors originate from a man aged 18-30 years with acute or convalescent COVID-19. Both conserved end residues are part of each CDR3. A D gene is named only where the DNA matches it firmly. The size field is filled for only some rows; it gives once, few, many or a size class.

>17|TRBJ1-4|TRBV4-1|-|-
CASSQDGGGATNEKLFF
TGCGCCAGCAGCCAAGATGGCGGGGGTGCAACTAATGAAAAACTGTTTTTT
>18|TRBJ1-5|TRBV6-1|-|-
CASSEARADAGFLGPQHF
TGTGCCAGCAGTGAAGCCAGGGCTGACGCAGGATTCTTGGGGCCCCAGCATTTT
>16|TRBJ2-2|TRBV24-1|TRBD1|-
CATSGGQGAQDGELFF
TGTGCCACCAGTGGGGGACAGGGGGCGCAGGACGGGGAGCTGTTTTTT
>15|TRBJ2-7|TRBV7-8|TRBD1|-
CASSSGDRTDYEQYF
TGTGCCAGCAGCTCAGGGGACAGGACCGATTACGAGCAGTACTTC
>15|TRBJ1-1|TRBV6-6|TRBD1|-
CASSPPDRVNTEAFF
TGTGCCAGCAGTCCCCCGGACAGGGTGAACACTGAAGCTTTCTTT
>13|TRBJ1-1|TRBV5-6|-|-
CASSLIENTEAFF
TGTGCCAGCAGCTTGATAGAGAACACTGAAGCTTTCTTT
>14|TRBJ1-5|TRBV28|-|-
CASSPPTDSQPQHF
TGTGCCAGCAGTCCCCCCACCGACAGCCAGCCCCAGCATTTT
>13|TRBJ2-7|TRBV19|TRBD1|-
CATGQGISFEQYF
TGTGCCACCGGACAGGGAATTTCGTTCGAGCAGTACTTC
>12|TRBJ2-1|TRBV19|-|-
CASSSRQDEQFF
TGTGCCAGTAGTAGCCGGCAGGATGAGCAGTTCTTC
>14|TRBJ2-3|TRBV5-5|TRBD1|-
CASSLDRSTDTQYF
TGTGCCAGCAGCCTGGACAGGAGCACAGATACGCAGTATTTT
>19|TRBJ2-2|TRBV6-1|-|-
CASSGGSVNIGGNTGELFF
TGTGCCAGCAGTGGGGGCTCTGTGAACATCGGTGGGAACACCGGGGAGCTGTTTTTT
>13|TRBJ1-5|TRBV30|TRBD1|-
CAWRDRGLSPQHF
TGTGCCTGGAGGGACAGGGGTTTATCGCCCCAGCATTTT
>12|TRBJ1-1|TRBV9|-|-
CASSALQKAAFF
TGTGCCAGCAGCGCTTTGCAGAAAGCGGCTTTCTTT
>16|TRBJ2-1|TRBV13|-|-
CASSATGHFSYNEQFF
TGTGCCAGCAGCGCGACGGGACATTTCTCCTACAATGAGCAGTTCTTC
>15|TRBJ1-4|TRBV3-1/TRBV3-2|TRBD1|-
CASSQPPSTGGALFF
TGTGCCAGCAGCCAACCTCCTTCGACAGGGGGAGCACTGTTTTTT
>11|TRBJ2-7|TRBV5-1|-|-
CASSLGAEQYF
TGCGCCAGCAGCTTGGGAGCCGAGCAGTACTTC
>16|TRBJ1-5|TRBV10-2|-|-
CASSGRGGVGNQPQHF
TGCGCCAGCAGTGGCCGGGGGGGGGTTGGCAATCAGCCCCAGCATTTT
>14|TRBJ1-1|TRBV6-5|-|-
CASREGPGNTEAFF
TGTGCCAGCAGGGAGGGCCCGGGGAACACTGAAGCTTTCTTT
>16|TRBJ2-6|TRBV7-8|-|-
CASSFQGLSGANVLTF
TGTGCCAGCAGCTTTCAGGGGCTCTCTGGGGCCAACGTCCTGACTTTC
>14|TRBJ1-1|TRBV3-1/TRBV3-2|-|-
CASSLTWGGSEAFF
TGTGCCAGCAGCCTAACGTGGGGGGGCTCTGAAGCTTTCTTT
>15|TRBJ2-7|TRBV6-1|-|-
CASSERQRISYEQYF
TGTGCCAGCAGTGAGCGACAGCGCATCTCCTACGAGCAGTACTTC
>11|TRBJ1-2|TRBV29-1|TRBD1|once
CSGGTGYGYTF
TGCAGCGGCGGGACAGGCTATGGCTACACCTTC
>16|TRBJ2-5|TRBV29-1|TRBD2|-
CSLRLAGRLYQETQYF
TGCAGCTTAAGACTAGCGGGAAGATTGTACCAAGAGACCCAGTACTTC
>15|TRBJ2-3|TRBV18|TRBD1|once
CASSPPGQGGDTQYF
TGTGCCAGCTCACCACCGGGACAGGGAGGCGATACGCAGTATTTT
>13|TRBJ1-6|TRBV10-2|-|once
CASQRSYNSPLHF
TGCGCCAGTCAGCGCTCCTATAATTCACCCCTCCACTTT
>16|TRBJ2-6|TRBV19|-|-
CASSIRGEAGANVLTF
TGTGCCAGTAGTATTCGTGGGGAGGCAGGGGCCAACGTCCTGACTTTC
>15|TRBJ1-2|TRBV4-2|TRBD1|-
CASSPQGVANYGYTF
TGTGCCAGCAGCCCACAGGGGGTAGCTAACTATGGCTACACCTTC
>18|TRBJ2-1|TRBV11-3|-|-
CASSLDLAEIRSYNEQFF
TGTGCCAGCAGCTTAGATCTCGCGGAGATACGCTCCTACAATGAGCAGTTCTTC
>12|TRBJ2-2|TRBV18|-|-
CLGQAQTGELFF
TGCCTTGGGCAGGCGCAGACCGGGGAGCTGTTTTTT
>14|TRBJ1-5|TRBV7-9|-|-
CASSLGTENQPQHF
TGTGCCAGCAGCTTAGGGACAGAGAATCAGCCCCAGCATTTT
>14|TRBJ2-1|TRBV6-5|-|-
CASSYSRTYNEQFF
TGTGCCAGCAGTTACTCGAGAACCTACAATGAGCAGTTCTTC
>17|TRBJ2-1|TRBV7-9|TRBD1|-
CASSSLGGASSYNEQFF
TGTGCCAGCAGCTCCCTAGGGGGCGCTTCCTCCTACAATGAGCAGTTCTTC
>17|TRBJ2-4|TRBV3-1/TRBV3-2|TRBD1|-
CASSHGTGVGAKNIQYF
TGTGCCAGCAGCCACGGGACAGGGGTAGGAGCCAAAAACATTCAGTACTTC
>15|TRBJ2-7|TRBV27|TRBD2|-
CASSFGLAGAYEQYF
TGTGCCAGCAGTTTCGGACTAGCGGGGGCCTACGAGCAGTACTTC
>15|TRBJ2-1|TRBV5-3|TRBD2|-
CARSLEVAGDNEQFF
TGTGCCAGAAGCTTGGAGGTAGCGGGAGACAATGAGCAGTTCTTC
>16|TRBJ2-7|TRBV5-4|TRBD1|-
CASSTWGTGDPSEQYF
TGTGCCAGCAGCACCTGGGGGACAGGGGATCCCAGCGAGCAGTACTTC
>14|TRBJ1-5|TRBV5-1|TRBD1|-
CASSMGQGNQPQHF
TGCGCCAGCAGCATGGGACAGGGTAATCAGCCCCAGCATTTT
>17|TRBJ2-1|TRBV3-1/TRBV3-2|TRBD2|-
CASSPSAGAAYYNEQFF
TGTGCCAGCAGCCCGTCAGCGGGAGCGGCGTATTACAATGAGCAGTTCTTC
>19|TRBJ2-1|TRBV2|TRBD2|few
CASSGSLGLAGGRNNEQFF
TGTGCCAGCAGTGGCTCCCTGGGACTAGCGGGGGGGCGAAACAATGAGCAGTTCTTC
>11|TRBJ2-3|TRBV29-1|-|-
CSAPTSDTQYF
TGCAGCGCTCCCACTTCAGATACGCAGTATTTT
>16|TRBJ2-6|TRBV6-4|TRBD1|-
CASSDSTGAGANVLTF
TGTGCCAGCAGTGACTCGACAGGGGCTGGGGCCAACGTCCTGACTTTC
>16|TRBJ1-1|TRBV29-1|TRBD1|-
CSVGPGGLVRNTEAFF
TGCAGCGTTGGTCCAGGGGGTTTAGTTAGGAACACTGAAGCTTTCTTT